This entry describes one T cell receptor beta chain. What it binds is not known. V was pared by 2 bases and J by 11 bases, with 21 bases between. This CDR3 has 15 amino acids. The entry originates in a study of blood T cells in healthy people across ages. Study as a whole: Capturing about one barcoded beta molecule per two T cells was achieved by template switching.

The second PCR ran about 6 to 11 cycles with a sample-barcoded 5' primer and J-beta primers. A single record per CDR3 protein comes from TCRdb applying MiXCR to the 5' RACE reads. The sample lists about 1 million distinct CDR3 sequences, 40% to 50% occurring once. Study findings and constraints: In long-lived donors, naive CD4+ cell counts and diversity exceeded those of aged donors. Using unsorted PBMCs precluded a conclusive naive versus antigen-experienced comparison. Naive T cell percentage and TCR beta diversity correlated strongly.

Sequencing input: blood. This TCR came from a woman aged 60-75 years in good health. V and J are TRBV12-3 or TRBV12-4 and TRBJ2-5, with D perhaps matching TRBD2 (6 bases). This CDR3 reads CASSLRLDFGNEQYF. CDR3 DNA sequence: TGTGCCAGCAGTTTACGACTAGATTTCGGCAATGAGCAGTACTTC.